This TCR beta chain was sequenced during a study of blood T cell repertoires in COVID-19. Trimming stripped 6 bases from V and 3 bases from J, with 6 bases between. Germline loops: CDR1 SGDLS, CDR2 YYNGEE. This CDR3 is built from 12 residues. The method was immunoSEQ multiplex PCR; TCRdb's version includes in-frame clones alone and lacks a portion of them. The sample includes around 200,000 clones, just under 90% of them seen just once. This TCR derives from a man aged 30-40 years who had recovered from COVID-19. What was sequenced was PBMCs or T cells enriched from blood (not recorded which). The chain links TRBV9 to TRBJ1-4; tentative D call: TRBD1 (6 bases). The CDR3 DNA is TGTGCCAGCAACAGGGCTAATGAAAAACTGTTTTTT. Its translation: CASNRANEKLFF.